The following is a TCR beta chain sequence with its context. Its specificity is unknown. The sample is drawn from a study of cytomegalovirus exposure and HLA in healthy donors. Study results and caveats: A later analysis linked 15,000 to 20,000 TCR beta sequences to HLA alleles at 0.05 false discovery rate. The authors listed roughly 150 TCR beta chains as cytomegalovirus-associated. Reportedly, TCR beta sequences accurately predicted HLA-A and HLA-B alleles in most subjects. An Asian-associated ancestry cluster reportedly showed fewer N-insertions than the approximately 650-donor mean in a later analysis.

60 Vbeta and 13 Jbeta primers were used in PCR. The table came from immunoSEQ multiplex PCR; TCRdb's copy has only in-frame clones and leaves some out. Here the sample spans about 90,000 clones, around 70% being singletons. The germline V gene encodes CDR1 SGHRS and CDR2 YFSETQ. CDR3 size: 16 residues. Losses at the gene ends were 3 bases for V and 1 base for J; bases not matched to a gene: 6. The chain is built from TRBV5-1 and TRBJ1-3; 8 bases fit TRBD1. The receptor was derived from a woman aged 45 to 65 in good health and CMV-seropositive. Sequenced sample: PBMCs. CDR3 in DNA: TGCGCCAGCAGCTCTTCCACAGGGGGTTCTGGAAACACCATATATTTT. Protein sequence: CASSSSTGGSGNTIYF.